This TCR beta chain was captured by sequencing in a study of PD-L1 blockade in urothelial cancer. Study-wide results and caveats: Better progression-free and overall survival followed lower pretreatment blood clonality.

Time point here: peripheral blood 6 weeks after treatment start. The CDR3 runs to 17 residues. Losses at the gene ends were 0 bases for V and 2 bases for J; bases not matched to a gene: 6. Germline V gives CDR1 MGHRA, CDR2 YSYEKL. Clones were read by immunoSEQ multiplex PCR, and TCRdb kept only the in-frame ones, dropping some. The profile covers about 36,000 clones, with around four fifths appearing a single time and over 9.5% taken by the ten largest. About this clone: The antigen is not known.

Specimen: PBMCs, collected around atezolizumab (anti-PD-L1) treatment. The genes are TRBV4-1 and TRBJ2-5, with 10 bases that match TRBD2. This TCR derives from a middle-aged man with urothelial cancer. The CDR3 coding sequence is TGCGCCAGCAGCCAAGATCCTAGCGGGAGCCAGCAAGAGACCCAGTACTTC. Protein sequence: CASSQDPSGSQQETQYF.